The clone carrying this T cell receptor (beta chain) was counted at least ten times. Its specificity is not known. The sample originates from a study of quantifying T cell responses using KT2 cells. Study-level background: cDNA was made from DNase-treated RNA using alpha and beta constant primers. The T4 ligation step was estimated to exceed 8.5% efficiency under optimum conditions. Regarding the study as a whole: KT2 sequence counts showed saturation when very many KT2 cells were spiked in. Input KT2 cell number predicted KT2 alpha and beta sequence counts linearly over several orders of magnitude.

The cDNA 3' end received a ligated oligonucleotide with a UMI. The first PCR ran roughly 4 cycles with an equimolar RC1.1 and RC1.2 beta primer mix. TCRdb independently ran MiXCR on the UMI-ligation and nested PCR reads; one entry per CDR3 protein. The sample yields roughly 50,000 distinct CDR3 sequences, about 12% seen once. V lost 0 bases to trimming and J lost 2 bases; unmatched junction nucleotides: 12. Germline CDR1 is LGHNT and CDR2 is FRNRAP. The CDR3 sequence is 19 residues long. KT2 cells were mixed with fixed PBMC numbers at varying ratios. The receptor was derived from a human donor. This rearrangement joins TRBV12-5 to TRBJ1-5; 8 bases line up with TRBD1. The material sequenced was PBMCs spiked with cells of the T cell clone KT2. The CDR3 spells CASGLVRDRRHGGNQPQHF. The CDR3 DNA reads TGTGCTAGTGGTTTGGTCCGGGACAGGAGGCATGGGGGCAATCAGCCCCAGCATTTT.